The 15 T cell receptor beta chains below all came from one sample that was sequenced in a study of blood T cell repertoires in COVID-19. Clones were sequenced by immunoSEQ multiplex PCR, and TCRdb holds only the in-frame ones, with some missing. The table records 110,000 to 150,000 clones, around 84% of them present only once. The sample was peripheral blood. These receptors were collected from a woman between 45 and 65 years old with acute or convalescent COVID-19.

The V call is TRBV5-4, the J call TRBJ1-3; 7 positions match TRBD1. The germline gives CDR1 SGHNT, CDR2 YYREEE (reference sequence). After removal of 4 bases from V and 3 bases from J, the junction contained 4 bases not matched to a gene. The CDR3 totals 14 residues. The CDR3 spells CASSVGGGGNTIYF. The CDR3, as DNA: TGTGCCAGCAGCGTAGGGGGCGGTGGAAACACCATATATTTT.

V usage is TRBV4-1 and J usage is TRBJ2-7; 7 nucleotides match TRBD1. This CDR3 comprises 17 residues. Trimming removed 4 bases from V and 0 bases from J; junction bases left unmatched: 12. CDR1 MGHRA and CDR2 YSYEKL come from the germline V gene. The CDR3 DNA follows: TGCGCCAGCAGCCGAGCCGCCTCCGGGACAGACTCCTACGAGCAGTACTTC. It is translated as CASSRAASGTDSYEQYF.

This chain connects TRBV4-2 to TRBJ2-6; tentative D call: TRBD2 (6 bases). Deletions cut 3 bases from V and 0 bases from J, with 15 bases between. The CDR3 contains 18 residues. Germline V CDR1 and CDR2: LGHNA, YNFKEQ. CDR3 DNA sequence: TGTGCCAGCAGCCATATTGAGGGACTGGACTCTGGGGCCAACGTCCTGACTTTC. It is translated as CASSHIEGLDSGANVLTF.

V gene TRBV27 combines with J gene TRBJ2-1, with 10 bases that match TRBD1. The CDR3 spans 15 residues. With 3 bases clipped from V and 6 bases from J, the junction kept 5 bases outside the gene matches. Germline CDR1 MNHEY, CDR2 SMNVEV (reference sequence). CDR3 coding DNA: TGTGCCAGCAGTTTGACCGGGACAGGGGCCAATGAGCAGTTCTTC. This codes for CASSLTGTGANEQFF.

This rearrangement joins TRBV7-9 to TRBJ2-3, with a tentative D call TRBD2 (5 bases). The CDR3 has 14 residues. Germline CDR1 is SEHNR and CDR2 is FQNEAQ (reference sequence). The V and J ends lost 3 bases and 5 bases respectively, with 12 bases between them. The CDR3 DNA is TGTGCCAGCAGCTTTGCCGGGGTGAAAGATACGCAGTATTTT. Translated, it gives CASSFAGVKDTQYF.

A single count supports this clone. This chain joins TRBV18 and TRBJ1-5; possible D gene TRBD1, 5 bases. The CDR3 runs 16 residues. The germline V and J ends were trimmed by 5 bases and 1 base, with 15 bases remaining between them. CDR1 is KGHSH, CDR2 LQKENI, per germline. The DNA of the CDR3 is TGTGCCAGCTCAGCCGGGACGGCGGGGAGCAATCAGCCCCAGCATTTT. Amino acids: CASSAGTAGSNQPQHF.

This clone was detected a few times. The chain has TRBV7-2 and TRBJ2-7; no clear D. Germline CDR1 and CDR2: SGHTA and FQGNSA. This CDR3 is 16 amino acids long. Trimming left V 3 bases short and J 0 bases short, with 15 bases between. The CDR3 sequence: CASSFFPRGSSYEQYF. As DNA, the CDR3 is TGTGCCAGCAGCTTTTTTCCGCGCGGCTCCTCCTACGAGCAGTACTTC.

The CDR3 DNA reads TGCGCCAGCAGCCGTTACGCGGTGGGGGGATCCGGAAACACCATATATTTT. Protein: CASSRYAVGGSGNTIYF. V is TRBV4-3 and J is TRBJ1-3, with a weak D call TRBD1 (5 bases). CDR1 is LGHNA, CDR2 YSLEER, per germline. The CDR3 has 17 residues. The ends were cut back, 4 bases at V and 4 bases at J, with 20 bases in the middle.

The genes are TRBV2 and TRBJ2-7, with D unresolved. The V and J ends lost 5 bases and 4 bases respectively, with 6 bases between them. The CDR3 totals 11 residues. Germline V CDR1 and CDR2: SNHLY, FYNNEI. DNA for the CDR3: TGTGCCAGCAGTTACAAATACGAGCAGTACTTC. This encodes CASSYKYEQYF.

A note on this clone: The sample holds other DNA sequences that translate to the same CDR3. This chain connects TRBV4-2 to TRBJ1-6; D ambiguous. There are 15 residues in the CDR3. Per germline, CDR1 LGHNA and CDR2 YNFKEQ. Deletions cut 0 bases from V and 3 bases from J, with 6 bases between. Written as DNA, the CDR3 is TGTGCCAGCAGCCAAGATCGAGGCTATAATTCACCCCTCCACTTT. It specifies CASSQDRGYNSPLHF.

The V call is TRBV4-3, the J call TRBJ1-4; D remains ambiguous. Germline CDR1 LGHNA, CDR2 YSLEER. This CDR3 is built from 15 residues. V was trimmed by 1 base and J by 7 bases, leaving 13 bases between them. This CDR3 is CASSQVNSMGEKLFF. DNA for the CDR3: TGCGCCAGCAGCCAAGTTAACAGTATGGGTGAAAAACTGTTTTTT.

The genes are TRBV3-1 (or the pseudogene TRBV3-2) and TRBJ2-5; the match to TRBD2 covers 12 bases. V shed 0 bases, J shed 5 bases, and the junction held 7 bases outside the gene matches. CDR1 is LGHDT and CDR2 is YNNKEL in the germline V gene (reference sequence). The CDR3 has 17 amino acids. The CDR3 DNA follows: TGTGCCAGCAGCCAAGAAGGACTAGCGGGGTTTGGGGAGACCCAGTACTTC. Translated: CASSQEGLAGFGETQYF.

V is TRBV19 and J is TRBJ1-1; D uncertain. The germline gives CDR1 LNHDA, CDR2 SQIVND (reference sequence). Trimming took off 3 bases at V and 0 bases at J, with 11 bases between the two ends. The CDR3 runs to 15 residues. CDR3 amino acids: CASSIEILMNTEAFF. In nucleotides, the CDR3 is TGTGCCAGTAGTATCGAGATCCTGATGAACACTGAAGCTTTCTTT.

The V call is TRBV7-8, the J call TRBJ1-1, with a tentative D call TRBD1 (6 bases). Germline CDR1 is SGHVS and CDR2 is FQNEAQ. The CDR3 is 17 amino acids. V lost 1 base to trimming and J lost 0 bases, with 15 bases between them. CDR3 in amino acids: CASSLGTGSTLNTEAFF. For the CDR3, the DNA is TGTGCCAGCAGCTTAGGAACAGGGAGCACCTTGAACACTGAAGCTTTCTTT.

The gene calls are TRBV9 and TRBJ2-7; 10 bases map to TRBD1. CDR3 size: 16 residues. Germline assignment: CDR1 SGDLS and CDR2 YYNGEE. V lost 4 bases, J lost 6 bases, and 13 bases stayed unmatched. The CDR3 region has the DNA TGTGCCAGCAGCCCCCTCCCGGGACAGGGGTCGGTCGAGCAGTACTTC. This translates into CASSPLPGQGSVEQYF. Using reference TRBV9 and TRBJ2-7 for the parts outside the CDR3, the full variable domain is DSGVTQTPKHLITATGQRVTLRCSPRSGDLSVYWYQQSLDQGLQFLIQYYNGEERAKGNILERFSAQQFPDLHSELNLSSLELGDSALYFCASSPLPGQGSVEQYFGPGTRLTVT.